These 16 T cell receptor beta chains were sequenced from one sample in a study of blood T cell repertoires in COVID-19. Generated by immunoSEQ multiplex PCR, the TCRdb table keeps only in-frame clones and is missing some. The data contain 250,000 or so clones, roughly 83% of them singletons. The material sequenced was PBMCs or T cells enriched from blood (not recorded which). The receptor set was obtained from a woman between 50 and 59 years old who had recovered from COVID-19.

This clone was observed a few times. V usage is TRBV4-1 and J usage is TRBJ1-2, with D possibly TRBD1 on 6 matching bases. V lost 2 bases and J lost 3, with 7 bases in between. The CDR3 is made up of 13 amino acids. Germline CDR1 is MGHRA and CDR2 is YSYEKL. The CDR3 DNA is TGCGCCAGCAGCCAAAGGACAGACTATGGCTACACCTTC. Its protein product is CASSQRTDYGYTF.

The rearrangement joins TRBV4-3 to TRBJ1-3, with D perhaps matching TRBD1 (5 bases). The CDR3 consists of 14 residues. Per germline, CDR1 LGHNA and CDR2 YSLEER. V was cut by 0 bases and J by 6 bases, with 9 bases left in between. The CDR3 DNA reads TGCGCCAGCAGCCAAGAGGGGCCCGTAAACACCATATATTTT. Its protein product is CASSQEGPVNTIYF.

CDR3 in amino acids: CASSDLGRDDSNQPQHF. The CDR3 DNA reads TGTGCCAGCAGTGACCTGGGCAGGGATGATAGCAATCAGCCCCAGCATTTT. V is TRBV6-4 and J is TRBJ1-5; D may be TRBD1 (5 bases). With 2 bases removed from V and 0 bases from J, the gap between germline ends came to 14 bases. Germline assignment: CDR1 MRHNA and CDR2 SNTAGT. This CDR3 spans 17 amino acids.

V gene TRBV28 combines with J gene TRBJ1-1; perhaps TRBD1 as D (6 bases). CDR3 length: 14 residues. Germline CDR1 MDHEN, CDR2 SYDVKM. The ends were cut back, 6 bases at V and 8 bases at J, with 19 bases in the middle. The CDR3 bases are TGTGCCAGCAGACTCCCCGGGACATTAAAAGAAGCTTTCTTT. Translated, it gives CASRLPGTLKEAFF.

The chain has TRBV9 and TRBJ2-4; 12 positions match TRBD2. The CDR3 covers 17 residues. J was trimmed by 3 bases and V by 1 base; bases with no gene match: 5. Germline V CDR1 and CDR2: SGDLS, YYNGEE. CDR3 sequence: CASSVLAGGPSKNIQYF. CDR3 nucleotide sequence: TGTGCCAGCAGCGTACTAGCGGGAGGGCCAAGCAAAAACATTCAGTACTTC.

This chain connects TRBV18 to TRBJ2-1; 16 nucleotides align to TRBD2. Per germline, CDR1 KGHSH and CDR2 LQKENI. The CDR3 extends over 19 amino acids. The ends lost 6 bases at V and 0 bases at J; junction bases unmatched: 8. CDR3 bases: TGTGCCAGCTCGAGCAAGGGACTAGCGGGAGGGAGCTCCTACAATGAGCAGTTCTTC. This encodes CASSSKGLAGGSSYNEQFF.

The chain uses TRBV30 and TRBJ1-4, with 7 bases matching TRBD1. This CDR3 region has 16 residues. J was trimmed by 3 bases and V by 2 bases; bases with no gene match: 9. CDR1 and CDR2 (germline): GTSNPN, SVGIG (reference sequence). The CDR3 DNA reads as TGTGCCTGGAGTTTTAAACGGGGACAGCCTAATGAAAAACTGTTTTTT. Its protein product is CAWSFKRGQPNEKLFF.

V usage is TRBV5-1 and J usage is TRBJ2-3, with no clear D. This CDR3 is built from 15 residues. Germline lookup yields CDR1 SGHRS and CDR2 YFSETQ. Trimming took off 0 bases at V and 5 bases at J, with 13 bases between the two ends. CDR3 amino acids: CASSLEPPPQDTQYF. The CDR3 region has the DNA TGCGCCAGCAGCTTGGAGCCCCCACCCCAAGATACGCAGTATTTT.

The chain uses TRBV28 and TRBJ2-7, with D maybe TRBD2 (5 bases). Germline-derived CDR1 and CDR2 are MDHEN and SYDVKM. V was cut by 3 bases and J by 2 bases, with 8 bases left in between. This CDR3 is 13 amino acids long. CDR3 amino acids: CASSLDSPYEQYF. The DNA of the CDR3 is TGTGCCAGCAGTTTGGACTCTCCCTACGAGCAGTACTTC.

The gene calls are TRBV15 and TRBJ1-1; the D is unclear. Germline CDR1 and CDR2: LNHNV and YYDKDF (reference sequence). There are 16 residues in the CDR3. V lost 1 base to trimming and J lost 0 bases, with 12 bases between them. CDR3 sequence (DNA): TGTGCCACCAGCAGAGGAGCCCCCCTTATGAACACTGAAGCTTTCTTT. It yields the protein CATSRGAPLMNTEAFF. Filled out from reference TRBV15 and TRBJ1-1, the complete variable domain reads DAMVIQNPRYQVTQFGKPVTLSCSQTLNHNVMYWYQQKSSQAPKLLFHYYDKDFNNEADTPDNFQSRRPNTSFCFLDIRSPGLGDTAMYLCATSRGAPLMNTEAFFGQGTRLTVV.

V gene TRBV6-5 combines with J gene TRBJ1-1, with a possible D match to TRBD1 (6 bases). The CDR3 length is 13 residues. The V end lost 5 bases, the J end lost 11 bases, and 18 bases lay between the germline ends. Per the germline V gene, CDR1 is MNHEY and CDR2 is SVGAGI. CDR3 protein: CASSPSIQGVAFF. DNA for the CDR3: TGTGCCAGCAGTCCGTCGATACAGGGAGTGGCTTTCTTT.

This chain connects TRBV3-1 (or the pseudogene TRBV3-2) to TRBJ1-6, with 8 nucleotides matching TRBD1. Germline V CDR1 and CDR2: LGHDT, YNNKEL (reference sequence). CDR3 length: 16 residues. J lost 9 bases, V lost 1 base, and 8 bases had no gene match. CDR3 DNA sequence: TGTGCCAGCAGCCAAGTGGCGCAGGGGGCGTTTTCACCCCTCCACTTT. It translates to CASSQVAQGAFSPLHF.

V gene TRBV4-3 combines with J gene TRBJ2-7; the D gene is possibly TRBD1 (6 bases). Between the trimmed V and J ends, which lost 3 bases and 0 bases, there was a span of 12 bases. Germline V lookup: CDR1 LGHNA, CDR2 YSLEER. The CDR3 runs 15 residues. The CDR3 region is CASSQAEDSSYEQYF. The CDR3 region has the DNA TGCGCCAGCAGCCAGGCGGAGGACAGCTCCTACGAGCAGTACTTC.

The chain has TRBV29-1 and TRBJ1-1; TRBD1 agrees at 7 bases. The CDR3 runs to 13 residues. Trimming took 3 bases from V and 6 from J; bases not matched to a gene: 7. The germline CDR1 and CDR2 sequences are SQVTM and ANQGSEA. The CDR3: CSVEAGGVPEAFF. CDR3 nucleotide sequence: TGCAGCGTTGAGGCAGGGGGTGTCCCTGAAGCTTTCTTT.

The DNA for the CDR3 is TGTGCCAGCAGCCAATCTTTGACAGCTACAGGCAATCAGCCCCAGCATTTT. Amino acid sequence: CASSQSLTATGNQPQHF. J is TRBJ1-5 and V is TRBV16, with D perhaps TRBD1 (5 bases). Germline values: CDR1 KGHSY, CDR2 FQNENV. The CDR3 spans 17 residues. V was clipped by 0 bases and J by 2 bases, with 14 bases between them.

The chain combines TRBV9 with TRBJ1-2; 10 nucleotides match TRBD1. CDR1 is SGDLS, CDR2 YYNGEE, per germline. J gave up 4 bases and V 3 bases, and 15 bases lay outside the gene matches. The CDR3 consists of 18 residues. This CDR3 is CASSASRDRGMLIYGYTF. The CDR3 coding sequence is TGTGCCAGCAGCGCCTCCCGGGACAGGGGCATGTTAATCTATGGCTACACCTTC.